This TCR beta chain was observed in a study of blood T cell repertoires in COVID-19. Whole-study context: The United States, Italy and Spain were the sources of the acute and convalescent COVID-19 samples. Nucleic acid was either cDNA or gDNA, and it came from T cells, B-cell-depleted T cells, or PBMCs.

Original processing methods: Amplification of reference gene primers provided the estimated nucleated cell counts. Profiled with immunoSEQ multiplex PCR; TCRdb holds only in-frame clones, not every one. That table furnishes V, J and clone size, whereas the DNA furnished D and trimming. This table holds 95,000 to 150,000 clones, around 76% found once. Per the germline V gene, CDR1 is MNHEY and CDR2 is SVGAGI. With V trimmed by 6 bases and J by 4 bases, 5 bases remained unmatched. This CDR3 is 14 amino acids long. The sample taken for sequencing was peripheral blood. The V call is TRBV6-5, the J call TRBJ1-5, with 8 nucleotides matching TRBD1. The clonotype comes from a man aged 60-69 years with acute or convalescent COVID-19. The CDR3 here is CASRNRGSNQPQHF. Here the CDR3 DNA reads TGTGCCAGCAGGAACAGGGGGAGTAATCAGCCCCAGCATTTT.